What follows is one T cell receptor (beta chain) and its context. There is no known antigen for this receptor. No much larger clone is present one base from it, and per-base qualities are unavailable. CDR1 and CDR2 are read off the germline V gene as MDHEN and SYDVKM. Reading from cysteine to phenylalanine, the CDR3 counts 12 amino acids. Of the read, only the CDR3 DNA is kept; its 36 bases are in frame from base 1. Ends trimmed: V by 5 bases, J by 13 bases; bases unmatched to a gene: 10. This entry is derived from a study of blood T cell repertoires in COVID-19 (dated by TCRdb to 2019 to 2021). Study-wide context: The collaborator samples originated in the United States, Italy and Spain and spanned the acute and convalescent phases of COVID-19. Where HLA class I and class II types were available, the types were taken from metadata supplied by the sample provider, not from assay-based typing. A de-identified subject ID, COVID-19 status, age in years and sex were almost always included in the sample metadata. A freely available public database, intended as a resource for researchers studying the immune response to SARS-CoV-2, is where the repertoires were released. Subjects who had been exposed to COVID-19, were actively infected with it, or had recovered from it provided the deeply sampled blood TCRbeta repertoires that made up the dataset. Samples were obtained from the ongoing ImmuneRACE study (first 160 participants) and from about 1,300 subjects provided by 6 global collaborators. The material from the prospective study consisted of cDNA or gDNA derived from T cells, B-cell-depleted T cells, or PBMCs. Overall results and qualifications from the work: The amount of clinical and demographic metadata varied by source and participant and was provided uncurated.

TCRbeta CDR3 regions were amplified from genomic DNA by means of the immunoSEQ Assay, a bias-controlled multiplex PCR. The authors processed their data as follows. Within the assay, amplification of reference gene primers was used to estimate how many nucleated cells each sample contained. To quantify the absolute abundance of each unique TCRbeta CDR3 rearrangement, sequence reads were collapsed and filtered. For each sample, productive Simpson clonality was calculated by taking the square root of Simpson's diversity index across productive rearrangements. TCRdb's version of the immuneACCESS table is confined to in-frame rearrangements and falls short of the full clone set. An unresolved V gene accounts for under half of the shortfall where checked; the remainder is of unknown origin. Clone size and the V and J calls come from that table; the DNA yielded D and trimming. This sample gives 90,000 or so clones in total; approximately 90% of them show up just once. Roughly 1.8% of the sample lies in the top ten.

Each collaborating institution followed its own protocols to collect whole blood in K2EDTA tubes. For TCRbeta analysis, collaborators shipped samples as frozen whole blood, isolated PBMCs, or DNA extracted from either of those sample types. The source is a human donor with active COVID-19. The donor label of this sample is uncertain. Sequencing was performed on peripheral blood. This chain is built from TRBV28 and TRBJ2-7; a stretch of 8 junction bases matches TRBD2. The nucleotide sequence reads TGTGCCAGCAGTCCCCACGGGGGGGAGGGTTACTTC. Translated, it reads CASSPHGGEGYF.